The 13 T cell receptor beta chains reported below all come from one sample, sequenced in a study of cytomegalovirus exposure and HLA in healthy donors. Use of 60 Vbeta and 13 Jbeta primers characterized the PCR. TCRdb keeps only in-frame clones here, not all; method: immunoSEQ multiplex PCR. Of more than 95,000 clones in the sample, approximately 82% were seen once. The sequenced material came from PBMCs. Receptors originate from a man aged 35-49 years in good health and CMV-seropositive.

In its sample, this clone was seen once. This chain connects TRBV7-9 to TRBJ2-5; TRBD2 agrees at 7 bases. TRBJ2-7 explains the end of the DNA better; the J call may be wrong. Per germline, CDR1 SEHNR and CDR2 FQNEAQ (reference sequence). The CDR3 runs to 14 residues. CDR3 residues: CASSPASGNYEQYF. In nucleotides, the CDR3 is TGTGCCAGCAGCCCAGCTAGCGGAAATTACGAGCAGTACTTC.

The V gene is TRBV5-6, the J gene TRBJ2-1; perhaps TRBD2 as D (7 bases). This CDR3 has 18 amino acids. V lost 4 bases and J lost 6, with 26 bases in between. Per the germline V gene, CDR1 is SGHDT and CDR2 is YYEEEE. The CDR3 protein is CASSPGRGAGADSNEQFF. In nucleotides, the CDR3 is TGTGCCAGCAGCCCAGGCAGGGGTGCGGGAGCGGACAGCAATGAGCAGTTCTTC.

The J gene is TRBJ2-7, the V gene TRBV5-5; 7 bases align to TRBD1. Losses at the gene ends were 6 bases for V and 3 bases for J; bases not matched to a gene: 15. CDR1 SGHKS and CDR2 YYEKEE come from the germline V gene (reference sequence). The CDR3 is 16 amino acids. CDR3 DNA sequence: TGTGCCAGCAACTCCGGGACAGCAGGGGTGGGCTACGAGCAGTACTTC. Translated, it gives CASNSGTAGVGYEQYF.

J is TRBJ1-4 and V is TRBV4-1; D may be TRBD1 (5 bases). The CDR3 runs 14 residues. CDR1 is MGHRA and CDR2 is YSYEKL in the germline V gene. Between the trimmed V and J ends, which lost 6 bases and 5 bases, there was a span of 13 bases. The CDR3 DNA follows: TGCGCCAGCAGAGCTCAGGGTGTGAATGAAAAACTGTTTTTT. As protein: CASRAQGVNEKLFF.

The chain combines TRBV19 with TRBJ2-5; 15 positions agree with TRBD2. The CDR3 sequence is 18 residues long. V shed 3 bases and J 1 base; nucleotides not matched to a gene: 6. CDR1 is LNHDA and CDR2 is SQIVND in the germline V gene (reference sequence). In nucleotides, the CDR3 is TGTGCCAGTAGTATCGGGGGACTAGCGGGGGGAGTCCAAGAGACCCAGTACTTC. The encoded protein is CASSIGGLAGGVQETQYF.

The V call is TRBV2, the J call TRBJ2-5; 7 nucleotides align to TRBD1. V was clipped by 3 bases and J by 1 base; unmatched bases: 14. Germline lookup yields CDR1 SNHLY and CDR2 FYNNEI. The length of the CDR3 is 18 residues. CDR3 amino acids: CASSDVGDRRGSQETQYF. The CDR3 DNA sequence: TGTGCCAGCAGTGATGTGGGGGACAGAAGGGGCTCCCAAGAGACCCAGTACTTC.

The CDR3 sequence is CASSPAGGNTEAFF. The CDR3 nucleotides read TGTGCCAGCTCACCTGCCGGGGGGAACACTGAAGCTTTCTTT. This chain uses TRBV18 with TRBJ1-1; D is possibly TRBD1 (5 bases). This CDR3 contains 14 residues. V was clipped by 3 bases and J by 1 base, with 9 bases between them. Germline assignment: CDR1 KGHSH and CDR2 LQKENI.

V usage is TRBV7-8 and J usage is TRBJ2-1; tentatively, D is TRBD2 (6 bases). The V end lost 6 bases, the J end lost 8 bases, and 17 bases lay between the germline ends. This CDR3 contains 14 residues. Germline CDR1 is SGHVS and CDR2 is FQNEAQ. CDR3 in amino acids: CASREGRLGDEQFF. The DNA of the CDR3 is TGTGCCAGCAGGGAGGGGCGACTCGGGGATGAGCAGTTCTTC.

The V call is TRBV30, the J call TRBJ1-5; 8 nucleotides line up with TRBD1. The V segment lost 2 bases and the J segment 2 bases; nucleotides outside the gene matches: 5. The CDR3 is 15 amino acids. From germline, CDR1 is GTSNPN and CDR2 SVGIG (reference sequence). As DNA, the CDR3 is TGTGCCTGGAGTAACAGGGGGAGAGGCAATCAGCCCCAGCATTTT. This codes for CAWSNRGRGNQPQHF.

The V and J genes are TRBV9 and TRBJ2-7; 10 nucleotides match TRBD2. The length of the CDR3 is 17 residues. V lost 4 bases, J lost 2 bases, and 12 bases stayed unmatched. CDR1 and CDR2 (germline): SGDLS, YYNGEE. CDR3 DNA: TGTGCCAGCAGCTCCGCCCTGGGACTAGCGCTAACCTACGAGCAGTACTTC. Its translation: CASSSALGLALTYEQYF. Variable domain in full (rest from reference TRBV9 and TRBJ2-7): DSGVTQTPKHLITATGQRVTLRCSPRSGDLSVYWYQQSLDQGLQFLIQYYNGEERAKGNILERFSAQQFPDLHSELNLSSLELGDSALYFCASSSALGLALTYEQYFGPGTRLTVT.

This clone has only a few counts. The chain is built from TRBV5-6 and TRBJ2-5; TRBD1 matches at 11 bases. V was clipped by 1 base and J by 5 bases; unmatched bases: 7. CDR3 size: 16 residues. Germline-derived CDR1 and CDR2 are SGHDT and YYEEEE. The CDR3 coding sequence is TGTGCCAGCAGCTTGAGGACAGGGGGCGCAAGGGAGACCCAGTACTTC. It specifies CASSLRTGGARETQYF.

The chain recombines TRBV7-3 with TRBJ2-1; TRBD2 matches 11 bases. The CDR3 sequence is 19 residues long. Germline V gives CDR1 SGHTA, CDR2 FQGTGA. Losses at the gene ends were 1 base for V and 2 bases for J; bases not matched to a gene: 10. DNA for the CDR3: TGTGCCAGCAGCTTAATGGTAGCGGGAGGGCCGGCAGCCTACAATGAGCAGTTCTTC. Translating gives CASSLMVAGGPAAYNEQFF.

The genes are TRBV2 and TRBJ2-3, with TRBD2 matching over 10 bases. The CDR3 runs to 16 residues. Germline CDR1 reads SNHLY; CDR2 reads FYNNEI. V trimming: 7 bases; J trimming: 4 bases; junction bases outside the gene matches: 11. The CDR3 coding sequence is TGTGCCAGCACACTAGCCGGGACTAGCGTAGCAGATACGCAGTATTTT. Translation: CASTLAGTSVADTQYF.